These T cell receptor beta chains were read from a single sample in a study of OX40 agonist ivuxolimab in advanced cancers. Sequenced by immunoSEQ multiplex PCR; TCRdb stores in-frame clones only, minus some. Of some 23,000 clones listed, less than 90% are singletons. The specimen was CD4+ or CD8+ T cells sorted from blood, collected in a trial of the OX40 agonist ivuxolimab. Receptors were obtained from an adult with an advanced solid tumor such as melanoma, head and neck, liver or kidney cancer. The CDR3 runs from the conserved cysteine through the conserved F or W. Each record gives: D gene, clone size, J gene, V gene, CDR3 length, CDR3 protein, CDR3 DNA. A D gene is named only where the DNA matches it firmly. Only some rows state a clone size, as once, few, many or a class for expanded clones.

>TRBD1|NA|TRBJ2-7|TRBV7-9|11
CASSPDRGRYF
TGTGCCAGCAGCCCTGACAGGGGACGGTACTTC
>NA|NA|TRBJ1-3|TRBV4-3|15
CASSQAQGFGNTIYF
TGCGCCAGCAGCCAGGCCCAGGGCTTTGGAAACACCATATATTTT
>NA|NA|TRBJ1-1|TRBV5-6|15
CASSPSGRWNTEAFF
TGTGCCAGCAGCCCCTCGGGGCGGTGGAACACTGAAGCTTTCTTT
>NA|NA|TRBJ1-2|TRBV6-5|15
CASSYSGGPNYGYTF
TGTGCCAGCAGTTACTCGGGGGGGCCTAACTATGGCTACACCTTC
>NA|NA|TRBJ2-2|TRBV4-3|13
CASSHEGRGELFF
TGCGCCAGCAGCCATGAGGGGAGAGGGGAGCTGTTTTTT
>NA|NA|TRBJ2-7|TRBV19|13
CASSIEQGYEQYF
TGTGCCAGTAGTATTGAACAGGGCTACGAGCAGTACTTC
>TRBD1|NA|TRBJ2-7|TRBV10-3|19
CAISESGTGATQSSYEQYF
TGTGCCATCAGTGAGTCCGGGACAGGGGCAACCCAGAGCTCCTACGAGCAGTACTTC
>NA|NA|TRBJ1-6|TRBV7-9|13
CASSLAPRSPLHF
TGTGCCAGCAGCTTAGCTCCTCGTTCACCCCTCCACTTT
>NA|NA|TRBJ2-3|TRBV7-6|13
CASSLVLTDTQYF
TGTGCCAGCAGCTTAGTCCTAACAGATACGCAGTATTTT
>NA|NA|TRBJ1-2|TRBV4-2|15
CASRQLEALNYGYTF
TGTGCCAGCAGGCAACTAGAGGCCCTGAACTATGGCTACACCTTC
>NA|medium-sized|TRBJ2-7|TRBV5-4|14
CASSLGGYTYEQYF
TGTGCCAGCAGCTTGGGTGGATACACCTACGAGCAGTACTTC
>TRBD2|NA|TRBJ2-5|TRBV13|14
CASSPRTRGETQYF
TGTGCCAGCAGCCCAAGGACTAGGGGAGAGACCCAGTACTTC
>NA|NA|TRBJ2-1|TRBV12-2|15
CASRPCPSSYNEQFF
TGTGCAAGTCGCCCGTGTCCGAGCTCCTACAATGAGCAGTTCTTC
>TRBD2|NA|TRBJ2-2|TRBV4-3|19
CASSQDPIFTSGELGELFF
TGCGCCAGCAGCCAAGATCCGATTTTTACTAGCGGGGAATTAGGGGAGCTGTTTTTT
>NA|NA|TRBJ2-7|TRBV19|15
CASSAIEAGSYEQYF
TGTGCCAGTAGTGCGATCGAAGCGGGCAGCTACGAGCAGTACTTC
>NA|NA|TRBJ1-5|TRBV27|14
CASSLRYSNQPQHF
TGTGCCAGCAGTTTACGGTATAGCAATCAGCCCCAGCATTTT
>NA|NA|TRBJ1-1|TRBV15|13
CATARRGATEAFF
TGTGCCACCGCCCGGCGGGGGGCGACTGAAGCTTTCTTT
>TRBD1|once|TRBJ2-7|TRBV19|14
CASRVDRASKEQYF
TGTGCCAGTAGAGTGGACAGGGCTTCGAAGGAGCAGTACTTC
>TRBD1|once|TRBJ1-2|TRBV7-9|15
CASSSRTGLNYGYTF
TGTGCCAGCAGCTCACGGACAGGTCTTAACTATGGCTACACCTTC
>NA|once|TRBJ2-7|TRBV4-1|14
CASSQGQGAGEQYF
TGCGCCAGCAGCCAAGGGCAGGGAGCGGGCGAGCAGTACTTC
>TRBD1|NA|TRBJ1-4|TRBV13|15
CASSGRDSVNEKLFF
TGTGCCAGCAGCGGAAGGGACAGTGTAAATGAAAAACTGTTTTTT